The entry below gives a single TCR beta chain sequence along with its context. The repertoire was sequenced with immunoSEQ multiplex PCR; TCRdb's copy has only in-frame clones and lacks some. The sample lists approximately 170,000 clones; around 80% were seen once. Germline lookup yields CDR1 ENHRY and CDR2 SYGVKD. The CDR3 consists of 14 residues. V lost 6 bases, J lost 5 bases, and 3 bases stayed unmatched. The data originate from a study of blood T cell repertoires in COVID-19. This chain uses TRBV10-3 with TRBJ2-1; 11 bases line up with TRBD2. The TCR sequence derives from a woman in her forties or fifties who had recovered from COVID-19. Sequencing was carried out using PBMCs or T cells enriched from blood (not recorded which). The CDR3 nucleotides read TGTGCCATCAGGGCTAGCGGGGGGCACAATGAGCAGTTCTTC. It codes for CAIRASGGHNEQFF.